This T cell receptor (beta chain) is from a study of sequential checkpoint blockade in melanoma. Overall study: After both sequences, patients received maintenance nivolumab.

Sequencing was performed with immunoSEQ multiplex PCR; in TCRdb, only in-frame clones are kept and a portion is missing. The sample records about 9,600 clones, 24% being singletons. Germline V lookup: CDR1 MNHGY, CDR2 SAAAGT. The CDR3 has 14 amino acids. V lost 7 bases to trimming and J lost 1 base, with 11 bases between them. Regarding treatment: randomized to nivolumab then ipilimumab (arm A) or the reverse (arm B). This receptor was identified in a human donor with melanoma. The source material was tumor tissue (inferred from file names), sampled from a patient given nivolumab and ipilimumab in sequence. The chain uses TRBV6-8 and TRBJ2-4; TRBD1 might be the D (5 bases). The CDR3 DNA reads TGTGCCAGCACTGTTAAGGGGGCCAAAAACATTCAGTACTTC. Translation: CASTVKGAKNIQYF.